The next 8 T cell receptor beta chains were all read from a single sample in a study of blood T cell repertoires in COVID-19. Clones were read by immunoSEQ multiplex PCR, and TCRdb kept only the in-frame ones, dropping some. The table includes 180,000 or so clones, 86% detected once. Input material: peripheral blood. The receptor source for this set is a man aged 18 to 30 with acute or convalescent COVID-19.

The chain combines TRBV19 with TRBJ2-3, with D tentatively TRBD1 (6 bases). This CDR3 region has 16 residues. CDR1 and CDR2 (germline): LNHDA, SQIVND (reference sequence). Trimming took off 4 bases at V and 2 bases at J, with 16 bases between the two ends. Here the CDR3 reads CASSTGWAGVTDTQYF. The CDR3 DNA reads as TGTGCCAGTAGTACAGGTTGGGCAGGGGTCACAGATACGCAGTATTTT.

The rearrangement links TRBV7-8 to TRBJ2-2; 11 bases fit TRBD1. After removal of 5 bases from V and 7 bases from J, the junction contained 9 bases not matched to a gene. This CDR3 comprises 16 residues. CDR1 SGHVS and CDR2 FQNEAQ come from the germline V gene. The CDR3 sequence is CASSASGTGGIGELFF. CDR3 DNA sequence: TGTGCCAGCAGCGCCTCCGGGACAGGGGGGATCGGGGAGCTGTTTTTT.

The CDR3: CASSVDPGLAGGISYEQYF. As DNA, the CDR3 is TGTGCCAGCAGCGTAGACCCTGGACTAGCGGGGGGTATCTCCTACGAGCAGTACTTC. This chain connects TRBV9 to TRBJ2-7; TRBD2 matches 14 bases. Germline values: CDR1 SGDLS, CDR2 YYNGEE. Trimming took 0 bases from V and 0 from J; bases not matched to a gene: 8. The CDR3 loop spans 19 amino acids. The complete variable domain, with remaining parts taken from reference TRBV9 and TRBJ2-7, reads DSGVTQTPKHLITATGQRVTLRCSPRSGDLSVYWYQQSLDQGLQFLIQYYNGEERAKGNILERFSAQQFPDLHSELNLSSLELGDSALYFCASSVDPGLAGGISYEQYFGPGTRLTVT.

This rearrangement joins TRBV7-9 to TRBJ2-7; 11 positions match TRBD1. From germline, CDR1 is SEHNR and CDR2 FQNEAQ (reference sequence). This CDR3 is 14 amino acids long. Unmatched junction bases numbered 1, after V lost 1 base and J lost 5 bases. The CDR3: CASSLGTGGNEQYV. The CDR3 DNA follows: TGTGCCAGCAGCTTAGGGACAGGGGGCAACGAGCAGTACGTC.

This rearrangement joins TRBV29-1 to TRBJ2-3; possible D gene TRBD2, 6 bases. Germline V CDR1 and CDR2: SQVTM, ANQGSEA. Trimming removed 4 bases from V and 5 bases from J, with 13 bases in between. The CDR3 has 13 amino acids. CDR3 amino acids: CSVAQWGVDTQYF. The CDR3 DNA follows: TGCAGCGTTGCCCAGTGGGGGGTAGATACGCAGTATTTT.

V gene TRBV5-4 combines with J gene TRBJ2-7; 7 nucleotides match TRBD1. The CDR3 length is 15 residues. Trimming took 3 bases from V and 3 from J; bases not matched to a gene: 9. The germline V gene has CDR1 SGHNT and CDR2 YYREEE (reference sequence). CDR3 amino acids: CASSSPGQPVYEQYF. CDR3 DNA sequence: TGTGCCAGCAGCTCTCCGGGACAGCCAGTCTACGAGCAGTACTTC.

The chain employs TRBV5-6 and TRBJ1-6, with TRBD1 matching 7 bases. Germline V gene lookup returns CDR1 SGHDT and CDR2 YYEEEE. V dropped 4 bases and J dropped 3; count of bases not matched to a gene: 7. This CDR3 has 16 residues. The CDR3 region is CASSLGTALYNSPLHF. The CDR3 DNA follows: TGTGCCAGCAGCCTCGGGACAGCCCTCTATAATTCACCCCTCCACTTT.

The chain recombines TRBV6-5 with TRBJ2-1; D might be TRBD2 (6 bases). CDR3 size: 16 residues. Germline values: CDR1 MNHEY, CDR2 SVGAGI. The ends were cut back, 2 bases at V and 9 bases at J, with 20 bases in the middle. The CDR3 DNA follows: TGTGCCAGCAGTTACGGAGGCGGGATCGAGAAGGGTGAGCAGTTCTTC. This translates into CASSYGGGIEKGEQFF.